A selection of T cell receptor beta chains follows, all from one sample in a study of shared clonotypes between healthy human individuals. Sequenced by immunoSEQ multiplex PCR; TCRdb stores in-frame clones only, minus some. This sample yields 1,500,000 or so clones, of which roughly 96% are seen a single time; approximately 1.1% belongs to the top ten. Source material: naive CD4+ T cells sorted from blood. The receptors originated from a man aged 30-40 years in good health. Both conserved end residues are part of each CDR3. Fields, in order: D gene, V gene, J gene, clone size, CDR3 protein. D genes are given only for firm matches. Where a row states a size, it is once, few, many or the class of an expanded clone; other rows omit it.

>NA|TRBV5-1|TRBJ1-1|NA
CASSSAGGRDTEAFF
>TRBD1|TRBV2|TRBJ2-7|NA
CASSEALGGSGEQYF
>NA|TRBV27|TRBJ1-3|NA
CASSPRTPTGNTIYF
>NA|TRBV11-2|TRBJ2-3|NA
CASSLTGISTDTQYF
>TRBD1|TRBV28|TRBJ1-4|NA
CASTPPSPGGEKLFF
>NA|TRBV10-3|TRBJ2-7|NA
CATGTGEQYF
>TRBD1|TRBV29-1|TRBJ2-3|once
CSVVGTGASTDTQYF
>TRBD2|TRBV19|TRBJ2-3|NA
CASSRRTSGGYVTDTQYF
>TRBD2|TRBV18|TRBJ2-7|few
CASSLGLAEEYEQYF
>TRBD1|TRBV30|TRBJ2-3|NA
CACLRTGGSTDTQYF
>TRBD1|TRBV7-9|TRBJ2-7|NA
CASSLGSTGGLIEYEQYF
>NA|TRBV29-1|TRBJ2-5|NA
CSAAGETQYF